The present entry profiles one T cell receptor (beta chain) with its context. These data originate in a study of early T cells in non-severe SARS-CoV-2 infection. Unique molecular identifiers were attached to individual cDNA molecules. Using its own MiXCR run on the 5' RACE reads, TCRdb lists one record per CDR3 protein. The table records 25,000 to 35,000 distinct CDR3 sequences, approximately 5.4% of them present only once. Germline V gene sequence: CDR1 SQVTM, CDR2 ANQGSEA. V was shortened by 4 bases and J by 2 bases, with 6 bases between the two germline ends. CDR3 length: 12 amino acids. The chain carries TRBV29-1 and TRBJ2-4, with D hard to call. The source material was whole blood. The source of this sequence is an adult who was a healthcare worker with PCR-confirmed SARS-CoV-2 infection or an uninfected control (not recorded which). CDR3 protein: CSVGGSKNIQYF. The CDR3 DNA reads as TGCAGCGTTGGAGGATCCAAAAACATTCAGTACTTC.